The 13 T cell receptor beta chains reported below all come from one sample, sequenced in a study of beta chain features in type 1 diabetes. No antigen has been assigned to these receptors. What was sequenced were expressed TCRB transcripts, since all of the isolated RNA had been reverse transcribed. The data were produced by immunoSEQ multiplex PCR, yet TCRdb's version contains in-frame clones alone and is incomplete. This table has some 350,000 clones, 9.5% to 10% appearing once. Study findings and constraints: People with Type 1 diabetes carried modestly yet significantly shorter TCRB CDR3s in all four CD4+ subsets.

Input material: central memory CD4+ T cells from blood. Every receptor here comes from a man aged 25 to 40 with type 1 diabetes.

This clone was counted between two and nine times. The rearrangement joins TRBV7-9 to TRBJ1-5; D unresolved. The CDR3 sequence is 13 residues long. V lost 10 bases and J lost 9, with 19 bases in between. The germline CDR1 and CDR2 sequences are SEHNR and FQNEAQ (reference sequence). Written as DNA, the CDR3 is TGTGCCACAACTGTTGGGTCCGAGGGGCCCCAGCATTTT. Translated, it gives CATTVGSEGPQHF.

V gene TRBV6-1 combines with J gene TRBJ2-1, with TRBD2 matching over 13 bases. Germline V gives CDR1 MNHNS, CDR2 SASEGT. The length of the CDR3 is 15 residues. V shed 10 bases and J 5 bases; nucleotides not matched to a gene: 8. In nucleotides, the CDR3 is TGTGCCACACACCCCGGGACTAGCGGGGACAATGAGCAGTTCTTC. It is translated as CATHPGTSGDNEQFF.

J is TRBJ1-5 and V is TRBV5-4; 7 nucleotides match TRBD1. The V segment lost 4 bases and the J segment 3 bases; nucleotides outside the gene matches: 10. Germline lookup yields CDR1 SGHNT and CDR2 YYREEE (reference sequence). This CDR3 has 16 amino acids. CDR3 region: CASSLEAGGNNQPQHF. CDR3 bases: TGTGCCAGCAGCCTCGAGGCAGGGGGAAACAATCAGCCCCAGCATTTT.

The V gene is TRBV7-9, the J gene TRBJ2-7; 7 positions agree with TRBD2. Germline V gene lookup returns CDR1 SEHNR and CDR2 FQNEAQ (reference sequence). V was pared by 8 bases and J by 4 bases, with 20 bases of the junction left unmatched. This CDR3 has 17 residues. Here the CDR3 DNA reads TGTGCCAGCGGCGGGTCAAGCGGGATCCGGATAGGGTACGAGCAGTACTTC. Encoded protein: CASGGSSGIRIGYEQYF.

The chain links TRBV7-2 to TRBJ1-2; D gene unclear. This CDR3 region has 16 residues. Trimming removed 6 bases at V and 5 bases at J, with 22 bases between. Germline CDR1 is SGHTA and CDR2 is FQGNSA. CDR3 sequence reads: CASSQTLLRISYGYTF. CDR3 nucleotides: TGTGCCAGCAGTCAGACACTCCTACGGATAAGTTATGGCTACACCTTC.

This clone was detected only a few times. Additional DNA sequences in this sample encode the identical CDR3. The rearrangement joins TRBV7-2 to TRBJ2-5; TRBD1 is a possible D gene (5 bases). The CDR3 covers 11 residues. Germline loops: CDR1 SGHTA, CDR2 FQGNSA. V lost 7 bases to trimming and J lost 5 bases, with 8 bases between them. The CDR3 DNA reads TGTGCCAGCACCCAGGGTGAGACCCAGTACTTC. Its protein product is CASTQGETQYF.

The chain has TRBV6-5 and TRBJ1-2, with D unresolved. The germline V gene encodes CDR1 MNHEY and CDR2 SVGAGI. V lost 4 bases to trimming and J lost 3 bases, with 3 bases between them. CDR3 size: 11 residues. This CDR3 is CASSFDYGYTF. The CDR3 DNA reads as TGTGCCAGCAGTTTCGACTATGGCTACACCTTC.

This clone was detected only a few times. V and J are TRBV7-2 and TRBJ1-2; D is ambiguous. Trimming stripped 1 base from V and 4 bases from J, with 4 bases between. CDR3 length: 12 amino acids. Germline assignment: CDR1 SGHTA and CDR2 FQGNSA. CDR3 in DNA: TGTGCCAGCAGCTTAGAAGCCTATGGCTACACCTTC. As protein: CASSLEAYGYTF.

The chain employs TRBV7-3 and TRBJ2-1; 7 bases align to TRBD2. From germline, CDR1 is SGHTA and CDR2 FQGTGA. Trimming took 5 bases from V and 4 from J; bases not matched to a gene: 11. The CDR3 has 16 residues. This chain's CDR3 is CASSQSIAGAYNEQFF. The CDR3 coding sequence is TGTGCCAGCAGCCAAAGCATTGCGGGAGCGTACAATGAGCAGTTCTTC.

The rearrangement uses TRBV7-9 and TRBJ1-1, with D unresolved. V was pared by 1 base and J by 9 bases, with 6 bases between. This CDR3 spans 11 amino acids. CDR1 and CDR2 from the germline V gene are SEHNR and FQNEAQ (reference sequence). The CDR3 coding sequence is TGTGCCAGCAGCTTAGAAACCCAAGCTTTCTTT. This gives the protein CASSLETQAFF.

This clone was recorded a few times. The chain employs TRBV14 and TRBJ2-7; weak D call: TRBD1 (5 bases). This CDR3 spans 16 amino acids. Germline CDR1 reads SGHDN; CDR2 reads FVKESK. Trimming left V 3 bases short and J 3 bases short, with 18 bases between. The CDR3, as DNA: TGTGCCAGCAGCCACTCCCCCAGACAGACTCTCTACGAGCAGTACTTC. It specifies CASSHSPRQTLYEQYF.

This clone was counted once. V and J are TRBV15 and TRBJ1-1; 11 positions match TRBD1. The CDR3 totals 15 residues. CDR1 and CDR2 (germline): LNHNV, YYDKDF (reference sequence). V was pared by 4 bases and J by 5 bases, with 6 bases of the junction left unmatched. The DNA for the CDR3 is TGTGCCACCAGCACAGGGGGACAGGGGGGAACTGAAGCTTTCTTT. Protein: CATSTGGQGGTEAFF.

This clone was detected only a few times. The chain recombines TRBV7-8 with TRBJ2-1, with 10 nucleotides matching TRBD1. The CDR3 runs 16 residues. The V and J ends lost 3 bases and 0 bases, in that order; junction bases with no gene match: 2. Germline V gene sequence: CDR1 SGHVS, CDR2 FQNEAQ. CDR3 nucleotides: TGTGCCAGCAGCTTGGGACAGGGGATCTCCTACAATGAGCAGTTCTTC. Amino acids: CASSLGQGISYNEQFF.